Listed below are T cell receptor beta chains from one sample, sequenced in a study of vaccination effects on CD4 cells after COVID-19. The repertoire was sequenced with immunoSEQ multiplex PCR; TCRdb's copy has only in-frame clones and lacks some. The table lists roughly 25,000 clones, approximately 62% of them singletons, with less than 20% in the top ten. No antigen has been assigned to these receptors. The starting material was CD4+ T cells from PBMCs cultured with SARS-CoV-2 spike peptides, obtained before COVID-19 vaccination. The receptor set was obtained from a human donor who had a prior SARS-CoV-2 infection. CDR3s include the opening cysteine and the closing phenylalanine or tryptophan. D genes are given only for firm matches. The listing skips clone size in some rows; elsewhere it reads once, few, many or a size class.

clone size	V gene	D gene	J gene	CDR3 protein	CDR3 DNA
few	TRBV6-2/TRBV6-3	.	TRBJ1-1	CASSYSPLSLSTEAFF	TGTGCCAGCAGTTACTCGCCCTTATCCCTGAGCACTGAAGCTTTCTTT
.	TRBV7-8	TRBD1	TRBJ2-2	CASSAQNRGNLPGELFF	TGTGCCAGCAGCGCCCAAAACAGGGGAAACCTTCCCGGGGAGCTGTTTTTT
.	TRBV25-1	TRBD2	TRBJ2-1	CASSSTRLAGQFF	TGTGCCAGCAGTTCGACACGACTAGCGGGGCAGTTCTTC
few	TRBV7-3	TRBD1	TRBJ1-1	CASSLFRGSLTEAFF	TGTGCCAGCAGCTTATTCAGGGGGTCCCTTACTGAAGCTTTCTTT
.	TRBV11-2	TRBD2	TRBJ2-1	CASRGTSGGAGEQFF	TGTGCCAGCAGGGGGACTAGCGGGGGGGCAGGTGAGCAGTTCTTC
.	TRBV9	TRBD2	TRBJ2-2	CASTRTSGTTGELFF	TGTGCCAGCACTCGGACTAGCGGGACCACCGGGGAGCTGTTTTTT
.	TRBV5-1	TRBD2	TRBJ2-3	CASSLSPRIAGERDTQYF	TGCGCCAGCAGCCTGTCTCCCCGGATAGCGGGAGAGAGAGATACGCAGTATTTT
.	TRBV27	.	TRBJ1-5	CASSLSQAYQPQHF	TGTGCCAGCAGTTTATCGCAGGCGTATCAGCCCCAGCATTTT
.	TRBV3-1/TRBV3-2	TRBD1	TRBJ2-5	CASSRGQIKETQYF	TGTGCCAGCAGCCGGGGACAGATTAAAGAGACCCAGTACTTC
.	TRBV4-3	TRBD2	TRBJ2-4	CASSQDGGDIQYF	TGCGCCAGCAGCCAAGATGGGGGGGACATTCAGTACTTC
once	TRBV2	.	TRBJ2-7	CASKRGGVRSSYEQYF	TGTGCCAGCAAAAGGGGAGGAGTCCGAAGCTCCTACGAGCAGTACTTC
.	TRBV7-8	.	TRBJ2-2	CASSSGTQNTGELFF	TGTGCCAGCAGCTCCGGGACTCAAAATACCGGGGAGCTGTTTTTT
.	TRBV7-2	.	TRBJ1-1	CASSLSVRDTEAFF	TGTGCCAGCAGCTTATCGGTACGCGACACTGAAGCTTTCTTT
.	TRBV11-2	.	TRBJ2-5	CASSPTRGGRGKTQYF	TGTGCCAGCAGCCCCACCAGGGGAGGGAGGGGAAAGACCCAGTACTTC
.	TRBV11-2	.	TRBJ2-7	CASSETLTPGLHYEQYF	TGTGCCAGCAGCGAAACTTTAACCCCGGGCCTTCACTACGAGCAGTACTTC
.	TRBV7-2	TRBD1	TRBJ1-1	CASSSSLTGGTEAFF	TGTGCCAGCAGCTCCTCCCTGACAGGGGGAACTGAAGCTTTCTTT
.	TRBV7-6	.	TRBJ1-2	CASKRPWGSNYGYTF	TGTGCCAGCAAACGCCCGTGGGGCTCGAACTATGGCTACACCTTC
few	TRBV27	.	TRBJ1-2	CASSLLWGLKEDGYTF	TGTGCCAGCAGTTTACTATGGGGACTCAAGGAGGATGGCTACACCTTC
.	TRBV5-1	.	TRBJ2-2	CASTVQNTGELFF	TGCGCCAGCACCGTACAGAACACCGGGGAGCTGTTTTTT
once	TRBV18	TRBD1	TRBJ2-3	CASSPDRVAHTQYF	TGTGCCAGCTCACCTGACAGGGTCGCGCATACGCAGTATTTT
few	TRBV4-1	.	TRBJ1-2	CASSPPGTPGYTF	TGCGCCAGCAGTCCGCCGGGGACCCCTGGCTACACCTTC
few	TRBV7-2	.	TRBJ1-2	CASSLGWAAYGYTF	TGTGCCAGCAGCTTAGGGTGGGCAGCCTATGGCTACACCTTC
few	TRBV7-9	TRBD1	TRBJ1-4	CASSQGGATNEKLFF	TGTGCCAGCAGCCAGGGGGGGGCAACTAATGAAAAACTGTTTTTT
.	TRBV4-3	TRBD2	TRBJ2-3	CASSLRTSGDVFGTDTQYF	TGCGCCAGCAGCCTCAGGACTAGCGGAGACGTTTTTGGCACAGATACGCAGTATTTT
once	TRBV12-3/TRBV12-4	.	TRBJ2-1	CASSSQGNEQFF	TGTGCCAGCAGTTCACAGGGCAATGAGCAGTTCTTC
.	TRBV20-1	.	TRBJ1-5	CSATDRFGNQPQHF	TGCAGTGCTACTGATAGATTCGGCAATCAGCCCCAGCATTTT
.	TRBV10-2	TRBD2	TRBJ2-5	CASRNQQTGGTQYF	TGCGCCAGCAGAAACCAGCAGACGGGGGGGACCCAGTACTTC
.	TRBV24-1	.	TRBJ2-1	CATSLGGGDNEQFF	TGTGCCACCAGTCTCGGGGGCGGAGACAATGAGCAGTTCTTC
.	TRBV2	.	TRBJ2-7	CASARAFSSYEQYF	TGTGCCAGCGCGAGGGCGTTTAGCTCCTACGAGCAGTACTTC
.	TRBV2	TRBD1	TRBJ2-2	CASSRDRATGELFF	TGTGCCAGCAGCCGGGACAGGGCTACCGGGGAGCTGTTTTTT
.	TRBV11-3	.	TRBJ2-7	CASSLEGPSFGSYEQYF	TGTGCCAGCAGCTTAGAGGGGCCCAGCTTCGGTTCCTACGAGCAGTACTTC
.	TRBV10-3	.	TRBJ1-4	CAISGTRGVGEKLFF	TGTGCCATCAGTGGGACCAGGGGAGTAGGGGAAAAACTGTTTTTT
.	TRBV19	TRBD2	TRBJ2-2	CASSTGLEVGELFF	TGTGCCAGTAGTACCGGACTAGAGGTCGGGGAGCTGTTTTTT
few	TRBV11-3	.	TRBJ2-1	CASSPRTDTYNEQFF	TGTGCCAGCAGCCCCCGGACTGACACGTACAATGAGCAGTTCTTC
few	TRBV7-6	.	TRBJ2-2	CASSLLRNTGELFF	TGTGCCAGCAGCTTATTGAGGAACACCGGGGAGCTGTTTTTT
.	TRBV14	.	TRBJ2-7	CASSQASWSSYEQYF	TGTGCCAGCAGCCAAGCTTCTTGGAGCTCCTACGAGCAGTACTTC
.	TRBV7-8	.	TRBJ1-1	CASSPIPMLEDTEAFF	TGTGCCAGCTCCCCGATCCCGATGCTCGAGGACACTGAAGCTTTCTTT
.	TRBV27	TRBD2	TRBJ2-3	CASSLSSGSADTQYF	TGTGCCAGCAGTTTATCTAGCGGGAGTGCAGATACGCAGTATTTT
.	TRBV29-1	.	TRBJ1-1	CSASGQNTEAFF	TGCAGCGCGTCTGGGCAGAACACTGAAGCTTTCTTT
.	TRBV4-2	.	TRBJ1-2	CASSQERSTNYGYTF	TGTGCCAGCAGCCAAGAACGGAGTACTAACTATGGCTACACCTTC
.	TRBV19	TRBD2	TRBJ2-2	CASIVVTSGRTGELFF	TGTGCCAGTATCGTCGTGACTAGCGGGAGGACCGGGGAGCTGTTTTTT
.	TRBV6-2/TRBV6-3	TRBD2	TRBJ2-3	CASSYLASGSTDTQYF	TGTGCCAGCAGTTACCTTGCTAGCGGTAGCACAGATACGCAGTATTTT
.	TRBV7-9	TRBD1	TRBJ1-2	CASSSTGDHYGYTF	TGTGCCAGCAGCTCGACAGGGGATCACTATGGCTACACCTTC